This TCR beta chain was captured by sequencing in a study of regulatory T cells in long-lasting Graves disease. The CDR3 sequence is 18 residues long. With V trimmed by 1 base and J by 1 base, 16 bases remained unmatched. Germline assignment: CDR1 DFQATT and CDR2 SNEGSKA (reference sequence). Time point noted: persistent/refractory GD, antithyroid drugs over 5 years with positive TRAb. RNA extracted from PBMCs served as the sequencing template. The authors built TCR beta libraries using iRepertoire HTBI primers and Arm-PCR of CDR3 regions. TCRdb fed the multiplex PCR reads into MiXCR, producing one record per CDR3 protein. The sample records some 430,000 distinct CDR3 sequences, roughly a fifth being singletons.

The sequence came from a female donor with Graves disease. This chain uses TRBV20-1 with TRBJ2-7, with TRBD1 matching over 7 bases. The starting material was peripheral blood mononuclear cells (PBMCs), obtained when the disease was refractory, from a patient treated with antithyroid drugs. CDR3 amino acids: CSARGGRGTPLRSYEQYF. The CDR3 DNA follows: TGCAGTGCTAGAGGAGGCAGGGGGACCCCCCTAAGATCCTACGAGCAGTACTTC.